This T cell receptor beta chain was obtained from a study of T cell clones after liver transplantation. Across the study: TCRbeta sequencing after a pre-transplant mixed lymphocyte reaction identified graft-donor-reactive clones, later tracked in post-transplant blood.

Trimming pared 1 base from V and 3 bases from J, leaving 12 bases between. This CDR3 comprises 15 residues. Germline assignment: CDR1 SGHAT and CDR2 FQNNGV. The assay was immunoSEQ multiplex PCR, and TCRdb's table has in-frame clones only and misses some. The table records around 19,000 clones, around 75% of them present only once. The clonotype originates from a human patient who received a liver transplant. The graft donor may account for some of the T cells. The sequencing used CD8+ T cells from blood, collected about 56 months after liver transplant. The chain has TRBV11-2 and TRBJ1-2, with TRBD1 as a possible D gene (6 bases). The DNA of the CDR3 is TGTGCCAGCAGCTTAGTCCAGGGGAGTGACTATGGCTACACCTTC. Amino acid sequence: CASSLVQGSDYGYTF.